This T cell receptor beta chain was recovered during a study of T-cell memory formation after mild COVID-19. Via MiXCR, TCRdb re-called the 5' RACE reads, giving one row per CDR3 protein. This table holds around 340,000 distinct CDR3 sequences, under 25% found once. Germline V lookup: CDR1 MNHEY, CDR2 SVGAGI. V shed 6 bases and J shed 7 bases, with 15 bases lying between them. The length of the CDR3 is 13 residues. V and J are TRBV6-5 and TRBJ1-2; D not certain. The sequenced sample was PBMCs or a T cell subset sorted from them (not recorded which). The sequence came from an adult woman who had mild COVID-19 (a few samples of this study predate the infection). Cell type and time point are not known. CDR3 residues: CASSIEPEVGYTF. The CDR3 region has the DNA TGTGCCAGCAGCATAGAGCCCGAGGTTGGCTACACCTTC.